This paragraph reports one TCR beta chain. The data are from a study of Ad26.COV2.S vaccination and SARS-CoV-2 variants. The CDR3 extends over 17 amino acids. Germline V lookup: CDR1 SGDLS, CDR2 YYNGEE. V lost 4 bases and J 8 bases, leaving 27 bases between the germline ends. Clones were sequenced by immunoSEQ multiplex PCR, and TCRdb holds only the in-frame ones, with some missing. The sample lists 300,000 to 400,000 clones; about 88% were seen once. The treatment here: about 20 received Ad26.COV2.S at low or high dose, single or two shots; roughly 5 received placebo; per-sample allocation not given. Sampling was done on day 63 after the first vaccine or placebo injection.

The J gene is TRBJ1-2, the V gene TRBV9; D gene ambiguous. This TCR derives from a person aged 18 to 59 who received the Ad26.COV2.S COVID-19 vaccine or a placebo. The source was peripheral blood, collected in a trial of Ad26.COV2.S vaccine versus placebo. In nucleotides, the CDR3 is TGTGCCAGCAGCCCGAAAAGGCGTCAGGTAATTTGTGGAGGCTACACCTTC. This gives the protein CASSPKRRQVICGGYTF.